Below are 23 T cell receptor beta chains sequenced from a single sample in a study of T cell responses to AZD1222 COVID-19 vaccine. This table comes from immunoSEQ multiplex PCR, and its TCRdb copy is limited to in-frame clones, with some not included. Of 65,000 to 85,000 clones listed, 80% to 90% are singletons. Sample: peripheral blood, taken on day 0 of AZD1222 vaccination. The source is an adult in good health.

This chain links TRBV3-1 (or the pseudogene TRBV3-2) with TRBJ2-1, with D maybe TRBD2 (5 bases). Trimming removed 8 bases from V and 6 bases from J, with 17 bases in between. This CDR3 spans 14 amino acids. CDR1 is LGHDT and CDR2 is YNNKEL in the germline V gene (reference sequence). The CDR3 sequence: CASVHRGAPNEQFF. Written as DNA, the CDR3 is TGTGCCAGCGTTCATCGGGGAGCCCCCAATGAGCAGTTCTTC.

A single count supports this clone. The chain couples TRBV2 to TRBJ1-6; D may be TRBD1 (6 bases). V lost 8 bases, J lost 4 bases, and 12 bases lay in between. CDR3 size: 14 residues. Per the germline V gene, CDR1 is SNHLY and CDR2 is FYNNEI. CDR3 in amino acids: CASVPDRYNSPLHF. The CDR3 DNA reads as TGTGCCAGCGTACCGGACAGATATAATTCACCCCTCCACTTT.

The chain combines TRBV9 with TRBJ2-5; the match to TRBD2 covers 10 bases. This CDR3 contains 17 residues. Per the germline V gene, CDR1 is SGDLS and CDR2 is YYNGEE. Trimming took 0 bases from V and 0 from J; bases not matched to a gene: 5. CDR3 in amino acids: CASSVEALAGHQETQYF. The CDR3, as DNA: TGTGCCAGCAGCGTAGAGGCACTAGCGGGACACCAAGAGACCCAGTACTTC.

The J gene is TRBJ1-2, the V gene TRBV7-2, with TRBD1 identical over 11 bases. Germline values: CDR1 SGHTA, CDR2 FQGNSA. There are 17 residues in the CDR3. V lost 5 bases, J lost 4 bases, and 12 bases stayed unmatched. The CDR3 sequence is CASSGVDRGLVGYGYTF. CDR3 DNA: TGTGCCAGCAGCGGCGTGGACAGGGGGCTGGTTGGCTATGGCTACACCTTC.

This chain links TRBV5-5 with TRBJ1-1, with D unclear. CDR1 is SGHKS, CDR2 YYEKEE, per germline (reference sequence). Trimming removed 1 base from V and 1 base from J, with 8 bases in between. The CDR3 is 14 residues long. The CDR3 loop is CASSLSSGNTEAFF. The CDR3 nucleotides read TGTGCCAGCAGCTTGTCTTCTGGGAACACTGAAGCTTTCTTT.

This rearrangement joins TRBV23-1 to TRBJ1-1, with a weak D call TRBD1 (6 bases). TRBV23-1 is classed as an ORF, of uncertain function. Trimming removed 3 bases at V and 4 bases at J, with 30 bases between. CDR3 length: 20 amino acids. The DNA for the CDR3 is TGCGCCAGCAGTCACCCACCCGCCGGAGGACAGCAGGCATTATCCACTGAAGCTTTCTTT. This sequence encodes CASSHPPAGGQQALSTEAFF.

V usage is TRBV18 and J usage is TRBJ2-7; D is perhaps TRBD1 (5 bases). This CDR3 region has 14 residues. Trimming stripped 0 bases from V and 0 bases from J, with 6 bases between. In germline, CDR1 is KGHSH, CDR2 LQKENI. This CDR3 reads CASSPPTVSYEQYF. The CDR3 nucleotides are TGTGCCAGCTCACCACCGACAGTCTCCTACGAGCAGTACTTC.

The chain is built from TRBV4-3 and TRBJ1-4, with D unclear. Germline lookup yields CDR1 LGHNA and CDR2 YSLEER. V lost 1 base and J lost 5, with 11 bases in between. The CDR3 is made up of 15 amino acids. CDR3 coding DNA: TGCGCCAGCAGCCAAGTAACTGCTGGAAATGAAAAACTGTTTTTT. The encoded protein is CASSQVTAGNEKLFF.

The CDR3 region is CASSQKRNTEAFF. The CDR3 DNA reads TGTGCCAGCAGCCAAAAGAGGAACACTGAAGCTTTCTTT. The V call is TRBV3-1 (or the pseudogene TRBV3-2), the J call TRBJ1-1, with D unclear. The V gene lost 2 bases and the J gene lost 1 base, with 5 bases spanning the gap. The CDR3 contains 13 residues. Per germline, CDR1 LGHDT and CDR2 YNNKEL (reference sequence).

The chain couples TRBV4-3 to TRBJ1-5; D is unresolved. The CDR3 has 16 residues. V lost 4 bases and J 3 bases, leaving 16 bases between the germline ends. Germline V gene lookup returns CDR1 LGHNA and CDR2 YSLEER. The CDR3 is CASSRDSTGYNQPQHF. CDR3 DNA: TGCGCCAGCAGCCGAGATTCAACCGGTTACAATCAGCCCCAGCATTTT.

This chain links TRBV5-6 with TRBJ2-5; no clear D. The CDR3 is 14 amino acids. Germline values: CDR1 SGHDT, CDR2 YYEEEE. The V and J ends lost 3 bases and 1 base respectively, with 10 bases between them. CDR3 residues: CASSSRRPQETQYF. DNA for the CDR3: TGTGCCAGCAGCTCTAGACGGCCCCAAGAGACCCAGTACTTC.

As DNA, the CDR3 is TGTGCCAGCAGCTTAAATGGGGGCTCTGGAAACACCATATATTTT. This translates into CASSLNGGSGNTIYF. The gene calls are TRBV11-2 and TRBJ1-3, with D possibly TRBD1 on 5 matching bases. From germline, CDR1 is SGHAT and CDR2 FQNNGV. Trimming took off 2 bases at V and 0 bases at J, with 8 bases between the two ends. This CDR3 is built from 15 residues.

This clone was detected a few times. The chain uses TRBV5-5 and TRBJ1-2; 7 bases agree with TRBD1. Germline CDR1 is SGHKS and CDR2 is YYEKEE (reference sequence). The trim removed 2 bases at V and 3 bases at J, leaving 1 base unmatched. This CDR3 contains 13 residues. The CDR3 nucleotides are TGTGCCAGCAGCTTCGGGACAGACTATGGCTACACCTTC. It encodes CASSFGTDYGYTF.

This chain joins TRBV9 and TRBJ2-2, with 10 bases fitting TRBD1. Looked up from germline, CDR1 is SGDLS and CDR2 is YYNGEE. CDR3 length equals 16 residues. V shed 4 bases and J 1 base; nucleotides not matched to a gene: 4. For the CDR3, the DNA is TGTGCCAGCAGCCCCCGGACAGGGGGGAACACCGGGGAGCTGTTTTTT. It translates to CASSPRTGGNTGELFF.

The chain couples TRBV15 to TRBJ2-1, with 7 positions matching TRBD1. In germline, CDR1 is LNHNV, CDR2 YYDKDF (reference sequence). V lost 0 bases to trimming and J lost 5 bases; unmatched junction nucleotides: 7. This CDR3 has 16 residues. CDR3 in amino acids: CATSREPGQYNNEQFF. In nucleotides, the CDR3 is TGTGCCACCAGCAGAGAGCCGGGACAGTACAACAATGAGCAGTTCTTC.

CDR3 bases: TGCAGCGTTCGGGGCACTGAAGCTTTCTTT. This codes for CSVRGTEAFF. The chain combines TRBV29-1 with TRBJ1-1; D is uncertain. Trimming removed 5 bases at V and 4 bases at J, with 5 bases between. This CDR3 spans 10 amino acids. Per germline, CDR1 SQVTM and CDR2 ANQGSEA.

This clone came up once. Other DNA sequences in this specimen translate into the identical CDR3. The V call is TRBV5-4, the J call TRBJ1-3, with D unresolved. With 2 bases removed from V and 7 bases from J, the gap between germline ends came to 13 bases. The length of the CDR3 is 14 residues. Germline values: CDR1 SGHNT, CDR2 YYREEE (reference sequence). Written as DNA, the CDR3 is TGTGCCAGCAGCTTTGACGGCCTCGGGAACACCATATATTTT. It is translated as CASSFDGLGNTIYF.

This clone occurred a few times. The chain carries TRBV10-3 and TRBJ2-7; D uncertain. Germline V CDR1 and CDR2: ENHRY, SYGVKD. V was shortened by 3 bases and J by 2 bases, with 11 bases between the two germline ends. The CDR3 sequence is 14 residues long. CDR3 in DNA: TGTGCCATCAGTGAAGCCAGATCCGCCTACGAGCAGTACTTC. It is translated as CAISEARSAYEQYF.

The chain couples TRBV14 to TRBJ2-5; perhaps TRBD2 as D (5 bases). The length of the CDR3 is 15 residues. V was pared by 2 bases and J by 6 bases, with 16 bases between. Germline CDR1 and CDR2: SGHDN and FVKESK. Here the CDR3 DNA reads TGTGCCAGCAGCCAAACATTCGGGATTCGACAGACCCAGTACTTC. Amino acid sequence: CASSQTFGIRQTQYF.

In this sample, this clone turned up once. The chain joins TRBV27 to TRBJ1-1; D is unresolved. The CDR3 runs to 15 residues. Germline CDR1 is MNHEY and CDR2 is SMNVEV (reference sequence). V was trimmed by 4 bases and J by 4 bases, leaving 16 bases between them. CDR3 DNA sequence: TGTGCCAGCAGTTCCCTACTAAAGTGGGGCACTGAAGCTTTCTTT. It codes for CASSSLLKWGTEAFF.

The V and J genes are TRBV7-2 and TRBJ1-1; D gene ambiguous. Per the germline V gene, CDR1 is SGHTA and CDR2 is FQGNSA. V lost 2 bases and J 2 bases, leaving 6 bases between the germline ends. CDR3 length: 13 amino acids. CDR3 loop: CASSLRPNTEAFF. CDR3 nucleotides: TGTGCCAGCAGCTTAAGGCCTAACACTGAAGCTTTCTTT.

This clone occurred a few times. The CDR3 is CASSFLVGEAFF. CDR3 DNA sequence: TGTGCCAGCAGCTTTCTTGTGGGTGAAGCTTTCTTT. This chain joins TRBV5-4 and TRBJ1-1; D unclear. Germline loops: CDR1 SGHNT, CDR2 YYREEE (reference sequence). This CDR3 is built from 12 residues. V was pared by 2 bases and J by 7 bases, with 9 bases between.

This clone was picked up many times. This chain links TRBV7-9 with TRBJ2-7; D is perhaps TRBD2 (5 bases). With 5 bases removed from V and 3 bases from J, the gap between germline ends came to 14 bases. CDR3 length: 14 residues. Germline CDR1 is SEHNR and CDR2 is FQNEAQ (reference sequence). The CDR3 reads CASSLRAGGYEQYF. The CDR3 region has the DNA TGTGCCAGCAGCCTACGCGCGGGTGGCTACGAGCAGTACTTC.